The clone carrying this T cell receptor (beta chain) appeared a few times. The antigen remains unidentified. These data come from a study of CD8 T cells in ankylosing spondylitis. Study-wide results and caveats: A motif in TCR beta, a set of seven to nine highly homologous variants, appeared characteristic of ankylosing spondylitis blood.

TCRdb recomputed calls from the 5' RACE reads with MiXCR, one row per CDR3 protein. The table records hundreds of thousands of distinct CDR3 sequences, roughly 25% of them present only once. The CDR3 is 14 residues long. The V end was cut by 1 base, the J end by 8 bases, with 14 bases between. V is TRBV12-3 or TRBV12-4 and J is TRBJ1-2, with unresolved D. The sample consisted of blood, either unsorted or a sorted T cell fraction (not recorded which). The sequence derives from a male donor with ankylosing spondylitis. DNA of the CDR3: TGTGCCAGCAGTTTAGTCGGGGTTCAAGGAGGCTACACCTTC. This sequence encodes CASSLVGVQGGYTF.